This TCR beta chain originates from a study of neurological immune-mediated disorders. It was from 2 million PBMCs stored at -80 C that the unsorted libraries were obtained. With 10-nucleotide random UMIs included, cDNA was synthesized by 5'RACE. TCRdb reprocessed the 5' RACE reads with MiXCR, giving one entry per CDR3 protein. Among 45,000 to 65,000 distinct CDR3 sequences listed, approximately 4.1% were seen once. The V and J ends lost 3 bases and 0 bases, in that order; junction bases with no gene match: 2. CDR3 length: 15 residues. Germline V CDR1 and CDR2: SGHRS, YFSETQ. This clonotype has just a few counts.

V gene TRBV5-1 combines with J gene TRBJ2-1; 8 positions agree with TRBD2. Sequencing input: PBMCs. The sequence was collected from a man between 50 and 59 years old with multiple sclerosis. In DNA form, the CDR3 reads TGCGCCAGCAGCTCCGGGAGGGCCTCCTACAATGAGCAGTTCTTC. This sequence encodes CASSSGRASYNEQFF.